The 18 T cell receptor beta chains reported below all come from one sample, sequenced in a study of technical replicates of blood from a few donors. Sequencing used immunoSEQ multiplex PCR; TCRdb keeps in-frame clones, though not all of them. In the table there are over 75,000 clones, approximately 96% of which are singletons. Input material: T cells isolated from PBMCs. The receptors come from a human donor in good health.

The genes are TRBV19 and TRBJ1-3; 7 positions match TRBD1. The CDR3 runs to 14 residues. Germline V CDR1 and CDR2: LNHDA, SQIVND (reference sequence). The V gene end was trimmed by 5 bases and the J gene end by 2 bases; junction bases not matched to a gene: 3. CDR3 region: CASSEQGTGNTIYF. In nucleotides, the CDR3 is TGTGCCAGTAGTGAACAGGGGACTGGAAACACCATATATTTT.

V gene TRBV7-9 combines with J gene TRBJ2-1; 14 nucleotides align to TRBD2. Germline V gene data show CDR1 as SEHNR and CDR2 as FQNEAQ (reference sequence). With 5 bases clipped from V and 7 bases from J, the junction kept 7 bases outside the gene matches. The CDR3 sequence is 16 residues long. Written as DNA, the CDR3 is TGTGCCAGCAGCCCTAGGACTAGCGGGAGGTCTAATGAGCAGTTCTTC. It is translated as CASSPRTSGRSNEQFF.

This sequence joins TRBV11-3 and TRBJ2-1, with a weak D call TRBD1 (5 bases). This CDR3 is 11 amino acids long. Trimming removed 5 bases from V and 10 bases from J, with 9 bases in between. Germline lookup yields CDR1 SGHNT and CDR2 YENEEA. CDR3 region: CASSDSREQFF. Written as DNA, the CDR3 is TGTGCCAGCAGCGACAGTAGGGAGCAGTTCTTC.

The chain carries TRBV11-2 and TRBJ2-1; D is unclear. This CDR3 spans 14 amino acids. Trimming took off 4 bases at V and 0 bases at J, with 7 bases between the two ends. Germline CDR1 is SGHAT and CDR2 is FQNNGV. The CDR3 DNA sequence: TGTGCCAGCAGCTCTTTGAGCTCCTACAATGAGCAGTTCTTC. Translated, it gives CASSSLSSYNEQFF.

The V call is TRBV5-1, the J call TRBJ2-5; TRBD1 matches 7 bases. The CDR3 covers 15 residues. Germline V CDR1 and CDR2: SGHRS, YFSETQ. V dropped 0 bases and J dropped 2; count of bases not matched to a gene: 4. CDR3 nucleotide sequence: TGCGCCAGCAGCTTGGGGGTACAGGGGCAAGAGACCCAGTACTTC. Protein sequence: CASSLGVQGQETQYF.

This sequence joins TRBV11-3 and TRBJ2-7; TRBD2 aligns across 8 bases. The CDR3 is 15 residues long. Germline V gives CDR1 SGHNT, CDR2 YENEEA. Unmatched junction bases numbered 6, after V lost 5 bases and J lost 0 bases. The CDR3 region has the DNA TGTGCCAGCAGCCCCTTAGCGGGGCTCTCCTACGAGCAGTACTTC. This encodes CASSPLAGLSYEQYF.

With regard to this clone: Relative to the germline gene, one junction end is altered; a read error may explain this. J is TRBJ1-1 and V is TRBV15; D is unclear. The CDR3 spans 13 residues. Germline CDR1 reads LNHNV; CDR2 reads YYDKDF (reference sequence). The CDR3: CATSRDLNSEAFF. CDR3 nucleotides: TGTGCCACCAGCAGAGATCTGAACAGTGAAGCTTTCTTT. The variable domain in full, with the rest retrieved from reference TRBV15 and TRBJ1-1, is DAMVIQNPRYQVTQFGKPVTLSCSQTLNHNVMYWYQQKSSQAPKLLFHYYDKDFNNEADTPDNFQSRRPNTSFCFLDIRSPGLGDTAMYLCATSRDLNSEAFFGQGTRLTVV.

The chain couples TRBV5-5 to TRBJ2-7, with TRBD2 as a possible D gene (5 bases). Trimming cost V 3 bases and J 9 bases, with 16 bases left between them. The V gene's germline CDR1 is SGHKS and CDR2 YYEKEE (reference sequence). There are 13 residues in the CDR3. The CDR3 region has the DNA TGTGCCAGCAGCTATGGGTCCTTGGGAGCGCAGTACTTC. Amino acids: CASSYGSLGAQYF.

This chain connects TRBV19 to TRBJ1-1, with D maybe TRBD1 (6 bases). Trimming removed 5 bases at V and 5 bases at J, with 15 bases between. Germline CDR1 and CDR2: LNHDA and SQIVND (reference sequence). The CDR3 is 14 residues long. The DNA for the CDR3 is TGTGCCAGTAGTCGTTCGGCAAGGGGGACTGAAGCTTTCTTT. This codes for CASSRSARGTEAFF. Filled out from reference TRBV19 and TRBJ1-1, the complete variable domain reads DGGITQSPKYLFRKEGQNVTLSCEQNLNHDAMYWYRQDPGQGLRLIYYSQIVNDFQKGDIAEGYSVSREKKESFPLTVTSAQKNPTAFYLCASSRSARGTEAFFGQGTRLTVV.

J is TRBJ1-3 and V is TRBV10-3, with D perhaps TRBD1 (5 bases). V gave up 0 bases and J gave up 8 bases, with 20 bases separating them. CDR1 and CDR2 from the germline V gene are ENHRY and SYGVKD. This CDR3 region has 17 residues. In DNA form, the CDR3 reads TGTGCCATCAGTGAGTCCGCCAGGGAAGGTCCGTTAGACACCATATATTTT. Encoded protein: CAISESAREGPLDTIYF.

The chain joins TRBV6-1 to TRBJ2-6; 8 bases map to TRBD1. The CDR3 loop spans 19 amino acids. Germline V gene sequence: CDR1 MNHNS, CDR2 SASEGT. V lost 4 bases and J lost 2; bases outside the gene matches: 13. The CDR3 sequence is CASSGMPGTGGTGANVLTF. The CDR3 region has the DNA TGTGCCAGCAGTGGTATGCCCGGGACAGGCGGCACTGGGGCCAACGTCCTGACTTTC.

V usage is TRBV4-1 and J usage is TRBJ2-1; the match to TRBD2 covers 11 bases. This CDR3 region has 20 residues. V lost 1 base and J lost 0; bases outside the gene matches: 11. From germline, CDR1 is MGHRA and CDR2 YSYEKL. Here the CDR3 reads CASSQVGGLADFGSYNEQFF. CDR3 nucleotide sequence: TGCGCCAGCAGCCAAGTGGGGGGACTAGCGGACTTCGGCTCCTACAATGAGCAGTTCTTC.

This clone was detected once. J is TRBJ1-5 and V is TRBV19; 9 bases map to TRBD1. After removal of 3 bases from V and 10 bases from J, the junction contained 4 bases not matched to a gene. Germline CDR1 and CDR2: LNHDA and SQIVND (reference sequence). The CDR3 is 13 amino acids. In nucleotides, the CDR3 is TGTGCCAGTAGTATGGGACAGGGTGGCCCCCAGCATTTT. It specifies CASSMGQGGPQHF.

The chain carries TRBV5-1 and TRBJ2-3; D unclear. V was pared by 0 bases and J by 6 bases, with 5 bases between. CDR1 is SGHRS, CDR2 YFSETQ, per germline. The CDR3 is made up of 12 amino acids. Here the CDR3 DNA reads TGCGCCAGCAGCTTGGGAGCGGATACGCAGTATTTT. As protein: CASSLGADTQYF.

CDR3 nucleotide sequence: TGTGCCAGCAGCGCCTCGGGAGTAGAGACCCAGTACTTC. Translating gives CASSASGVETQYF. The chain couples TRBV5-4 to TRBJ2-5; possible D gene TRBD2, 6 bases. V lost 4 bases and J 4 bases, leaving 11 bases between the germline ends. This CDR3 is built from 13 residues. Looked up from germline, CDR1 is SGHNT and CDR2 is YYREEE (reference sequence).

This clone appeared a single time. The V call is TRBV29-1, the J call TRBJ2-7, with D maybe TRBD1 (5 bases). CDR3 length equals 12 residues. Germline loops: CDR1 SQVTM, CDR2 ANQGSEA. Trimming took 1 base from V and 2 from J, leaving 6 bases between them. CDR3 sequence (DNA): TGCAGCGTTGAAGGACAGCCCTACGAGCAGTACTTC. Translating gives CSVEGQPYEQYF.

The chain joins TRBV7-8 to TRBJ2-7; TRBD1 matches 9 bases. CDR3 length: 15 amino acids. Germline trimming cut 5 bases from V and 0 bases from J; bases unmatched to any gene: 5. Germline loops: CDR1 SGHVS, CDR2 FQNEAQ. This CDR3 is CASSQGTGSSYEQYF. The CDR3 region has the DNA TGTGCCAGCAGCCAAGGGACAGGGAGCTCCTACGAGCAGTACTTC.

This rearrangement joins TRBV25-1 to TRBJ2-7, with TRBD1 as a possible D gene (6 bases). Germline V gene lookup returns CDR1 MGHDK and CDR2 SYGVNS. This CDR3 region has 13 residues. V shed 7 bases and J shed 2 bases, with 12 bases lying between them. The CDR3 loop reads CASTGDRPYEQYF. The CDR3 region has the DNA TGTGCCAGCACTGGCGACAGGCCCTACGAGCAGTACTTC.